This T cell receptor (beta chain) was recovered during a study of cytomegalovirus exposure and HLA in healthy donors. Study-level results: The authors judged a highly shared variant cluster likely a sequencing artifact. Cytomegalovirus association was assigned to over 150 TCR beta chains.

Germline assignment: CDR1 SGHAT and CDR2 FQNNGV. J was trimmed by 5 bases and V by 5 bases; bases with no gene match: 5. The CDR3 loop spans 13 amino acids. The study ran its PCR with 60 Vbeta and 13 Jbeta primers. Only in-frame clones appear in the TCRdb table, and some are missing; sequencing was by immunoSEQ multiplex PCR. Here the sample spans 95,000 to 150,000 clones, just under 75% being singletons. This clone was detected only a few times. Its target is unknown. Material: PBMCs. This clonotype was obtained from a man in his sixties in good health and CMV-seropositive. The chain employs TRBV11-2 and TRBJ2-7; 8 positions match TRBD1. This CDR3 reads CASSTQGANEQYF. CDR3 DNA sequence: TGTGCCAGCAGCACCCAGGGGGCTAACGAGCAGTACTTC.